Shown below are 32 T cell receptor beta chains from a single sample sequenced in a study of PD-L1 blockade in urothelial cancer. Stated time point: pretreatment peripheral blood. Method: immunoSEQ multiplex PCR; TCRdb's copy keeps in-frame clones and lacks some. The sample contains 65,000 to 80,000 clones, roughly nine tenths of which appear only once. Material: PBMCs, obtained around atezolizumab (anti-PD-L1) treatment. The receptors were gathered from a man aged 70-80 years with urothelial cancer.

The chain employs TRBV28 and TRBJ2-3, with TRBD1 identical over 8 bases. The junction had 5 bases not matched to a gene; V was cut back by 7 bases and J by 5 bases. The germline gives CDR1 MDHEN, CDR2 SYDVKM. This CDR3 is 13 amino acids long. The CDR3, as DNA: TGTGCCAGCAAAACGGGACAGGTAGATACGCAGTATTTT. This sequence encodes CASKTGQVDTQYF.

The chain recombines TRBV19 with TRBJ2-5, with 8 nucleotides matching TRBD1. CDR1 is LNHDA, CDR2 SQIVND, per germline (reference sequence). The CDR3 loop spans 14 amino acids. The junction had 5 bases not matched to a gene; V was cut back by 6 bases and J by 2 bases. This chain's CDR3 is CASSRGTGQETQYF. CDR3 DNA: TGTGCCAGTAGCCGGGGGACAGGACAAGAGACCCAGTACTTC.

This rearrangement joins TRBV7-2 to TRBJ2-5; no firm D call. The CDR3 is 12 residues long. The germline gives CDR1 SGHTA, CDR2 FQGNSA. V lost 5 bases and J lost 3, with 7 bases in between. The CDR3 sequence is CASSLLEETQYF. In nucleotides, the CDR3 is TGTGCCAGCAGCCTACTCGAAGAGACCCAGTACTTC.

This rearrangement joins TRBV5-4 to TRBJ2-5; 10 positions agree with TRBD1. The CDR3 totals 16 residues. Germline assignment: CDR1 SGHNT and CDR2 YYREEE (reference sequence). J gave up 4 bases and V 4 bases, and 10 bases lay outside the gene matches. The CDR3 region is CASSAGQGVSGETQYF. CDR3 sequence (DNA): TGTGCCAGCAGCGCCGGACAGGGGGTCTCGGGAGAGACCCAGTACTTC. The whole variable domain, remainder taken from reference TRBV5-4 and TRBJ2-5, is ETGVTQSPTHLIKTRGQQVTLRCSSQSGHNTVSWYQQALGQGPQFIFQYYREEENGRGNFPPRFSGLQFPNYSSELNVNALELDDSALYLCASSAGQGVSGETQYFGPGTRLLVL.

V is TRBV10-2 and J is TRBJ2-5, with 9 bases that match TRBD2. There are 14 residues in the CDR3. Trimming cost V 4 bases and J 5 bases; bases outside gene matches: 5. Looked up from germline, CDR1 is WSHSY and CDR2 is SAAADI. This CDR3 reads CASSVAGVDETQYF. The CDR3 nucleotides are TGCGCCAGCAGTGTAGCGGGAGTGGATGAGACCCAGTACTTC.

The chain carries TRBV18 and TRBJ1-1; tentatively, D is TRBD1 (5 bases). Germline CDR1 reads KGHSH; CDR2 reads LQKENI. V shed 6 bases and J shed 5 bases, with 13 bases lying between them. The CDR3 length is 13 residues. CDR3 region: CASSPSRQTEAFF. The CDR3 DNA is TGTGCCAGCTCGCCCAGCCGACAGACTGAAGCTTTCTTT.

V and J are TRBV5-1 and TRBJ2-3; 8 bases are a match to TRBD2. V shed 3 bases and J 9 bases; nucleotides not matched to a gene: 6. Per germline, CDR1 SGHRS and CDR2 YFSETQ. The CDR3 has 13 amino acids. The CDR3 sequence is CASSSGERETQYF. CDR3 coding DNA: TGCGCCAGCAGCTCAGGAGAGCGGGAGACGCAGTATTTT.

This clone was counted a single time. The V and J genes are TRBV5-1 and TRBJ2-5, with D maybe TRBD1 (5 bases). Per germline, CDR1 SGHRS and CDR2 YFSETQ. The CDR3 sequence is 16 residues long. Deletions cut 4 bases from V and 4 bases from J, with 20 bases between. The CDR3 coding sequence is TGCGCCAGCAGCCATGGATCGACAGAGACCCGAGAGACCCAGTACTTC. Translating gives CASSHGSTETRETQYF.

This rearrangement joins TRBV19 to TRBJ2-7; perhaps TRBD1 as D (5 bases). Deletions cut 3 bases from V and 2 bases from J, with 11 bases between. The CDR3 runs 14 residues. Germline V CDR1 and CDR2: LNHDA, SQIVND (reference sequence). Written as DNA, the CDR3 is TGTGCCAGTAGTATTCGGCAGGGTCCCTACGAGCAGTACTTC. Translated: CASSIRQGPYEQYF.

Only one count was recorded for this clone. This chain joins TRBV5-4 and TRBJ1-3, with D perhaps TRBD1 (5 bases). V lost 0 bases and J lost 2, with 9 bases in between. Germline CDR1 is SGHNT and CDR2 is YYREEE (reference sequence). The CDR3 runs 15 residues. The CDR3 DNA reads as TGTGCCAGCAGCTTGGCTCCGGGGGCTGGAAACACCATATATTTT. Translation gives CASSLAPGAGNTIYF.

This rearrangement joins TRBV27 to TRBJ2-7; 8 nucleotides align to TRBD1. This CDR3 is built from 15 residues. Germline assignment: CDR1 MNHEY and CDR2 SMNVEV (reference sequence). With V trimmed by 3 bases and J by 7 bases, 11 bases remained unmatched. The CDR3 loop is CASSLGQVTLREQYF. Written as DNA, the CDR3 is TGTGCCAGCAGTTTGGGACAGGTGACCCTACGGGAGCAGTACTTC.

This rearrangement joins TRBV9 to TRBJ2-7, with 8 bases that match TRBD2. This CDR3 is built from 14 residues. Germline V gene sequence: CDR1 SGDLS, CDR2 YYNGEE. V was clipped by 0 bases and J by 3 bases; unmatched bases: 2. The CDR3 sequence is CASSVAGGVYEQYF. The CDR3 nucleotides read TGTGCCAGCAGCGTAGCGGGAGGGGTCTACGAGCAGTACTTC.

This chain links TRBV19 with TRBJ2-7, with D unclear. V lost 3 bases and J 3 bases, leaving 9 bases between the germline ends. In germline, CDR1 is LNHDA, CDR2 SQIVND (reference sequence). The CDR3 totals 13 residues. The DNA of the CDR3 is TGTGCCAGTAGTATTGACATGTTCTACGAGCAGTACTTC. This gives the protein CASSIDMFYEQYF.

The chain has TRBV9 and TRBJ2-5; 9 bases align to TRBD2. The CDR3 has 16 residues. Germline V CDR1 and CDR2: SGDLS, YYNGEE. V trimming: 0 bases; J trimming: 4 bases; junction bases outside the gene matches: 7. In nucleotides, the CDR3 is TGTGCCAGCAGCGTAGGATTAGCGGGAGTTCTAGAGACCCAGTACTTC. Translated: CASSVGLAGVLETQYF.

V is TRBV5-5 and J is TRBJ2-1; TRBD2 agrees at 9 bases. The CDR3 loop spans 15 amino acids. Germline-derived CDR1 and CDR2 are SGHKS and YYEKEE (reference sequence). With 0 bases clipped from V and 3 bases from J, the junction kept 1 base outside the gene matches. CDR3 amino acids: CASSLGGRVYNEQFF. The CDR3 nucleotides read TGTGCCAGCAGCTTGGGCGGGAGGGTCTACAATGAGCAGTTCTTC.

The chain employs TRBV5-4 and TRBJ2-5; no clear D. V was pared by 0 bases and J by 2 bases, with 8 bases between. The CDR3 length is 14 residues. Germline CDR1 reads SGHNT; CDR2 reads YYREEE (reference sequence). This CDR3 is CASSLDIQQETQYF. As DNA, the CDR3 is TGTGCCAGCAGCTTGGATATACAGCAAGAGACCCAGTACTTC.

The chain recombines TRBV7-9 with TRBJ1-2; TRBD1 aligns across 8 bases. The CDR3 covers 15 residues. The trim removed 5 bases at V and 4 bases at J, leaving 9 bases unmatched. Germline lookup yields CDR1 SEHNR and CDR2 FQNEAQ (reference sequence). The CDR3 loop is CASSPPDRAIYGYTF. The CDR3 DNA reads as TGTGCCAGCAGCCCGCCGGACAGGGCCATCTATGGCTACACCTTC.

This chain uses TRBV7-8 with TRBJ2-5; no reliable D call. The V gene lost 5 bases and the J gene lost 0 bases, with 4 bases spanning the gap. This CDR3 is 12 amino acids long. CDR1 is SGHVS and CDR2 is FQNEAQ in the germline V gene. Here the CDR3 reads CASSPYQETQYF. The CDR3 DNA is TGTGCCAGCAGCCCGTACCAAGAGACCCAGTACTTC.

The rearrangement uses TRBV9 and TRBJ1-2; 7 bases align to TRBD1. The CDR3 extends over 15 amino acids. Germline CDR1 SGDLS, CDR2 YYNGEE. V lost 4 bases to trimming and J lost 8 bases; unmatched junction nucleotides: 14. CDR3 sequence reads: CASSPTAQGEPGYTF. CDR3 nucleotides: TGTGCCAGCAGCCCGACTGCTCAGGGGGAACCGGGCTACACCTTC.

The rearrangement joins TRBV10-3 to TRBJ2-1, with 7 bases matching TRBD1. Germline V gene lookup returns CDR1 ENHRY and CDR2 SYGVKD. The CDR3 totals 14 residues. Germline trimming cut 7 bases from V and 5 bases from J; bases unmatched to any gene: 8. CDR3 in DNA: TGTGCCATCAACCCCGGGACAGCCCACAATGAGCAGTTCTTC. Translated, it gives CAINPGTAHNEQFF.

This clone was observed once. The CDR3 region has the DNA TGTGCCAGCAGTTTCGCCAGGGGCCCGAACTATGGCTACACCTTC. Protein: CASSFARGPNYGYTF. This chain uses TRBV28 with TRBJ1-2, with D possibly TRBD1 on 6 matching bases. V gave up 3 bases and J gave up 2 bases, with 13 bases separating them. The CDR3 totals 15 residues. Germline values: CDR1 MDHEN, CDR2 SYDVKM.

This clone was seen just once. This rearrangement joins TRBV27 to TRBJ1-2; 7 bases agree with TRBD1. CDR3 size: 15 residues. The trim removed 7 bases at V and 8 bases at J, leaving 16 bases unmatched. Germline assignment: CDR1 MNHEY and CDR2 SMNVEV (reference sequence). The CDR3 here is CASKEGASGFRGYTF. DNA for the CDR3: TGTGCCAGCAAGGAGGGGGCGTCGGGGTTCCGGGGCTACACCTTC.

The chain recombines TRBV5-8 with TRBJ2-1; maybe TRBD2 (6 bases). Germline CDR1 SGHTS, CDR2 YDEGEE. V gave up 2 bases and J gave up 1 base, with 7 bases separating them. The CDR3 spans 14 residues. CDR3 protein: CASSLSGSYNEQFF. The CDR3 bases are TGTGCCAGCAGCTTAAGCGGGTCCTACAATGAGCAGTTCTTC.

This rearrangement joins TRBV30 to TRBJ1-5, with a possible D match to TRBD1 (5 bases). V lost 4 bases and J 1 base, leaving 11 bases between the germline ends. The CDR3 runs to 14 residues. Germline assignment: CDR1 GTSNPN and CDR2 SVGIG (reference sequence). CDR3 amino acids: CAWKPGLSNQPQHF. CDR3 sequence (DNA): TGTGCCTGGAAACCGGGACTCAGCAATCAGCCCCAGCATTTT.

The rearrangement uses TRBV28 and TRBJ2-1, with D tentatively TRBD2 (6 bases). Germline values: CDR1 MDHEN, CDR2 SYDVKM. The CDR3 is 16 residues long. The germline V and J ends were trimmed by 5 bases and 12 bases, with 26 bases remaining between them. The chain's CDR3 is CASSPLGGTAPSLQFF. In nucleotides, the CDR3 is TGTGCCAGCAGTCCCCTGGGGGGAACTGCGCCTTCTTTGCAGTTCTTC. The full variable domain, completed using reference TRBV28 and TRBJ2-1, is DVKVTQSSRYLVKRTGEKVFLECVQDMDHENMFWYRQDPGLGLRLIYFSYDVKMKEKGDIPEGYSVSREKKERFSLILESASTNQTSMYLCASSPLGGTAPSLQFFGPGTRLTVL.

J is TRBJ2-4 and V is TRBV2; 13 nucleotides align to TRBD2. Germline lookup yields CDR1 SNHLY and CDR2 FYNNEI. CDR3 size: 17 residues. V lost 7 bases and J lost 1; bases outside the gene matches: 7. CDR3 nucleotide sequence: TGTGCCAGCAAACTAGCGGGAGGGCCGGGGGCCAAAAACATTCAGTACTTC. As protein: CASKLAGGPGAKNIQYF.

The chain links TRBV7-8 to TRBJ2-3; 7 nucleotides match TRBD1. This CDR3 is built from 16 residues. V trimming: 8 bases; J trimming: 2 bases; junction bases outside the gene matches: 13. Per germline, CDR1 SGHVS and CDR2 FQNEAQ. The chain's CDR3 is CASQDFPGQITDTQYF. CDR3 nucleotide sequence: TGTGCCAGCCAGGATTTTCCGGGACAGATCACAGATACGCAGTATTTT.

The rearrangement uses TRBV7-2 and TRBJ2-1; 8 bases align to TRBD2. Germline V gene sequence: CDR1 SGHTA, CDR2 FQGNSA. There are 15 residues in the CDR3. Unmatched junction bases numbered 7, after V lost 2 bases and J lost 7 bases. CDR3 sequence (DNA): TGTGCCAGCAGCTTATTTTCGGGAGGGGGTAATGAGCAGTTCTTC. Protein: CASSLFSGGGNEQFF.

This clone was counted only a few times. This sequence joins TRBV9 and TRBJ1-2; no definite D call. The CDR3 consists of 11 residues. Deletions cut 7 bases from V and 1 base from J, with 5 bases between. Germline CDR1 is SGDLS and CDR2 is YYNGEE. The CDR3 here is CASGSNYGYTF. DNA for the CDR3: TGTGCCAGCGGCAGTAACTATGGCTACACCTTC.

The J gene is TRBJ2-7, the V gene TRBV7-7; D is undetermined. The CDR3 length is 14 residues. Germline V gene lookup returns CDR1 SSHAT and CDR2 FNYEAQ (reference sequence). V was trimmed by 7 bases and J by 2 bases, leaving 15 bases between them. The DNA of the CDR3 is TGTGCCAGCACCTTCCGCGGCGGAACCTACGAGCAGTACTTC. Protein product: CASTFRGGTYEQYF.

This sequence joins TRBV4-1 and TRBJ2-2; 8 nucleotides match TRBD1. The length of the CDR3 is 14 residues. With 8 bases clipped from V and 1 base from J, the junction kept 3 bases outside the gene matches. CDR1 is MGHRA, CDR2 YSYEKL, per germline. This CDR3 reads CASSRGQNTGELFF. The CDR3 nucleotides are TGCGCCAGCTCCAGGGGGCAGAACACCGGGGAGCTGTTTTTT.

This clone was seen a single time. For the CDR3, the DNA is TGTGCCAGCCGCCGTAGCGGGAGCTCCTACAATGAGCAGTTCTTC. This sequence encodes CASRRSGSSYNEQFF. The V and J genes are TRBV27 and TRBJ2-1; 9 bases align to TRBD2. There are 15 residues in the CDR3. The V segment lost 8 bases and the J segment 0 bases; nucleotides outside the gene matches: 5. Germline values: CDR1 MNHEY, CDR2 SMNVEV (reference sequence).